This T cell receptor (beta chain) was observed in a study of identical twins. CDR1 SGHTA and CDR2 FQGNSA come from the germline V gene. The V end was cut by 0 bases, the J end by 5 bases, with 14 bases between. The CDR3 length is 16 residues. Via MiXCR, TCRdb re-called the 5' RACE reads, giving one row per CDR3 protein. The data contain roughly 690,000 distinct CDR3 sequences, around 20% of them singletons. The data were also submitted as part of a second study, on T cells expressing NK-cell markers.

Sequencing used PBMCs. The chain has TRBV7-2 and TRBJ2-1, with D unresolved. The clonotype comes from a woman aged 18-35 years in good health. The CDR3: CASSLALARSNNEQFF. The CDR3 DNA reads TGTGCCAGCAGCTTAGCGTTGGCAAGGTCCAACAATGAGCAGTTCTTC.